This T cell receptor beta chain was recovered during a study of blood T cell repertoires in COVID-19. Ages ranged from about 18 to 89 years, with residence in under 25 US areas. In assigning cohorts, the study relied on participant-reported clinical history. How the authors handled the data: Reference gene primer amplification gave nucleated cell count estimates. TCRdb's table, derived via immunoSEQ multiplex PCR, lists solely in-frame clones and lacks some. The DNA was the basis for D and trimming; V, J and clone size are from that table. The sample includes fewer than 300,000 clones, roughly 90% of them seen just once. The V end was cut by 7 bases, the J end by 6 bases, with 14 bases between. This CDR3 has 13 residues. Germline CDR1 and CDR2: LNHDA and SQIVND (reference sequence).

Sequencing used PBMCs or T cells enriched from blood (not recorded which). The receptor's source is a young woman who had recovered from COVID-19. This chain joins TRBV19 and TRBJ2-3; D is unclear. CDR3 amino acids: CASIGFKRDTQYF. DNA for the CDR3: TGTGCCAGTATCGGCTTCAAGAGGGATACGCAGTATTTT.